What follows is one T cell receptor beta chain and its context. This clonotype appeared a few times. Its recognized antigen is unknown. Base qualities are not at hand, and no much larger clone is one base apart. The sample comes from a study of CD8 T cells in ankylosing spondylitis (dated by TCRdb to about 2017). Background for the entire study: T cell receptor beta repertoires were profiled in healthy donors and ankylosing spondylitis patients so that disease-linked TCR variants could be found. Samples of peripheral blood were taken, and for ankylosing spondylitis patients, synovial fluid was collected as well. The whole study cohort included over 85 healthy donors and over 20 ankylosing spondylitis patients. What the work shows at the level of the full study, not this receptor alone: A CD8+ phenotype was shown by the disease-linked clones, which were found at relatively low frequencies in peripheral blood. The disease-linked clones were reported as significantly enriched in matched synovial fluid samples from ankylosing spondylitis patients. Some TCR beta motif variants had previously been reported in synovial fluid and blood of reactive arthritis patients, which suggested common disease-initiation mechanisms. Blood from ankylosing spondylitis patients appeared to be characterized by a TCR beta motif made up of under ten highly homologous amino acid variants.

The V end loses 5 bases and the J end loses 8 bases, and a stretch of 13 bases separates them. The CDR3 sequence holds 13 residues, the cysteine and phenylalanine included. Just the 39-base CDR3 DNA is kept, in frame starting at base 1. The reads were generated on an Illumina HiSeq 2500. TCR beta libraries were prepared by quantitative 5'-RACE with molecular barcodes. The source study handled its data this way. A new computational method based on a probabilistic model of VDJ rearrangement was used to identify disease-linked TCR variants. Through fastp at Q25 and MiXCR, TCRdb rebuilt clones from the public reads, retaining in-frame beta chains. Under each unique CDR3 protein, matching rows form one entry showing the most common genes and DNA. TCRdb's processing, not the authors', yielded these V and J calls. The sample table lists 300,000 to 400,000 distinct CDR3 sequences, roughly 11% of them with a count of one. The biggest ten clones account for about a tenth of the sample.

Specimen: blood, either unsorted or a sorted T cell fraction (not recorded which). This sequence was found in a female donor with ankylosing spondylitis or in good health (not recorded which). The rearrangement joined TRBV12-3 or TRBV12-4 to TRBJ2-1, with the D segment possibly TRBD1 or TRBD2, each aligning over 5 bases. The CDR3 here reads CASSQGRADEQFF. The nucleotide sequence reads as follows: TGTGCCAGCAGTCAGGGACGGGCCGATGAGCAGTTCTTC.